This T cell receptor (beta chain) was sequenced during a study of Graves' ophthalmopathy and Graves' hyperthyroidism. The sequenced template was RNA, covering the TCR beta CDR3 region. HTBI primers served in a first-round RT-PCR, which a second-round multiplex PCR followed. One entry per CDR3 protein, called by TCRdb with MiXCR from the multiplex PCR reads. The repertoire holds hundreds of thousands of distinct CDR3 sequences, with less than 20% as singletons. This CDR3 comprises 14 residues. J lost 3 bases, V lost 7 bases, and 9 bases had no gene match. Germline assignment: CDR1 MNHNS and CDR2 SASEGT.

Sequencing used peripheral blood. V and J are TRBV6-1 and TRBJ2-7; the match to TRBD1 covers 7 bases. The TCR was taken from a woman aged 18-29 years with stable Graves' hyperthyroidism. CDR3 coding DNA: TGTGCCAGCACCCCCGGCCGGGACAGCTACGAGCAGTACTTC. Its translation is CASTPGRDSYEQYF.